This T cell receptor beta chain was documented in a study of CD4 T cells in relation to SARS-CoV-2 and coronaviruses. This clone appeared a single time. Its antigen remains unidentified. Germline CDR1 and CDR2: SGHRS and YFSETQ. This CDR3 has 14 residues. V lost 1 base to trimming and J lost 0 bases, with 8 bases between them. Assay: immunoSEQ multiplex PCR; the TCRdb copy retains only in-frame clones and omits some. Of 36,000 or so clones in the sample, more than 60% were seen once. Sequencing was carried out using memory CD4+ T cells from PBMCs, cultured in vitro. This clonotype was sampled from an adult with COVID-19. The chain couples TRBV5-1 to TRBJ2-7; D is possibly TRBD2 (5 bases). CDR3 protein: CASSLKGVSYEQYF. DNA of the CDR3: TGCGCCAGCAGCTTGAAGGGAGTCTCCTACGAGCAGTACTTC. Combining the CDR3 with reference TRBV5-1 and TRBJ2-7 gives the whole variable domain KAGVTQTPRYLIKTRGQQVTLSCSPISGHRSVSWYQQTPGQGLQFLFEYFSETQRNKGNFPGRFSGRQFSNSRSEMNVSTLELGDSALYLCASSLKGVSYEQYFGPGTRLTVT.